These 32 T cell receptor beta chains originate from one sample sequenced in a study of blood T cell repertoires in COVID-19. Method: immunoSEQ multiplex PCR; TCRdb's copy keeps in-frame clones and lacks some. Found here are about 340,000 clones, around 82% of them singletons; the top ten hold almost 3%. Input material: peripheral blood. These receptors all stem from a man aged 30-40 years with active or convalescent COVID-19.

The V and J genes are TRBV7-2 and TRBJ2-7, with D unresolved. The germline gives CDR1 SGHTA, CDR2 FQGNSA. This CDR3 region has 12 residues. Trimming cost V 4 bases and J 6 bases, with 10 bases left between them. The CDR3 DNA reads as TGTGCCAGCAGCTCAACGATAGTCGAGCAGTACTTC. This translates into CASSSTIVEQYF.

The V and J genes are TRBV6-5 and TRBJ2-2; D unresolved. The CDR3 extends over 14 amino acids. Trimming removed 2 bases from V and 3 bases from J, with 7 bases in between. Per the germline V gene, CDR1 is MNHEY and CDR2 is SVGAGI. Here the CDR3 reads CASSYNKYTGELFF. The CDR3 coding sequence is TGTGCCAGCAGTTACAACAAGTACACCGGGGAGCTGTTTTTT.

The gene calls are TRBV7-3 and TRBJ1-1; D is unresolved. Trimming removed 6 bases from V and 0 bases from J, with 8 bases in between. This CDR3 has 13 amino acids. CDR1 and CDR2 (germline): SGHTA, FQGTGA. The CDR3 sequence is CASSPTMNTEAFF. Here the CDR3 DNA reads TGTGCCAGCAGTCCTACTATGAACACTGAAGCTTTCTTT. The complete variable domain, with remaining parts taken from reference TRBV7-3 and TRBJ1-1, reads GAGVSQTPSNKVTEKGKYVELRCDPISGHTALYWYRQSLGQGPEFLIYFQGTGAADDSGLPNDRFFAVRPEGSVSTLKIQRTERGDSAVYLCASSPTMNTEAFFGQGTRLTVV.

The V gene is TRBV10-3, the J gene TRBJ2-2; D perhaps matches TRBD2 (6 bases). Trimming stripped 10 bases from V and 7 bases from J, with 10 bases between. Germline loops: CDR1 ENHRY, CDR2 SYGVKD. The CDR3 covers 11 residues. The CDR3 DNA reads TGTGCCACCTCGCGGGGCGGGGAGCTGTTTTTT. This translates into CATSRGGELFF.

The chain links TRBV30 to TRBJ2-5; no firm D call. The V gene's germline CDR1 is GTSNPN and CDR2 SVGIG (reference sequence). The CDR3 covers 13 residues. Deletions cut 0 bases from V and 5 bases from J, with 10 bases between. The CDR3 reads CAWSVMEWETQYF. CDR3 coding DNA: TGTGCCTGGAGTGTAATGGAGTGGGAGACCCAGTACTTC.

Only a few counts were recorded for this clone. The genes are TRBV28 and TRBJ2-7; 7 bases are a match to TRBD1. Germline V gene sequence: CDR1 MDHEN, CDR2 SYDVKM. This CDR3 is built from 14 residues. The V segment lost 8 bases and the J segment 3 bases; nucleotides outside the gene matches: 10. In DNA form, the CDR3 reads TGTGCCAGCGCCCTTCCGACAGGGCGCTACGAGCAGTACTTC. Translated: CASALPTGRYEQYF.

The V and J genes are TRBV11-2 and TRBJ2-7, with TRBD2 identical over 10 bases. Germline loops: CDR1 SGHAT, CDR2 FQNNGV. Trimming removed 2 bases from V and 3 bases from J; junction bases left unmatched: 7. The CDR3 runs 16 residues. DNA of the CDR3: TGTGCCAGCAGCTTACACCATCCTAGCGGGAGCTACGAGCAGTACTTC. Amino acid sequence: CASSLHHPSGSYEQYF.

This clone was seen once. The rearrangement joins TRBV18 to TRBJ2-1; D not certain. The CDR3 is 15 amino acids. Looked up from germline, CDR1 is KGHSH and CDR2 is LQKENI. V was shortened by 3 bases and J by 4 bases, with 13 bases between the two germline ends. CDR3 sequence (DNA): TGTGCCAGCTCACCGGAAGCGTCCAGATACAATGAGCAGTTCTTC. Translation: CASSPEASRYNEQFF.

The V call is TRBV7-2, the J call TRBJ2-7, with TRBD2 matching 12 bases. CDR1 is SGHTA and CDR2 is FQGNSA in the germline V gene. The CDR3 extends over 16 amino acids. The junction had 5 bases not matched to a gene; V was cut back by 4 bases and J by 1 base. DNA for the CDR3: TGTGCCAGCAGCTCATATCTAGCGGGGGGGTCCTACGAGCAGTACTTC. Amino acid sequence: CASSSYLAGGSYEQYF.

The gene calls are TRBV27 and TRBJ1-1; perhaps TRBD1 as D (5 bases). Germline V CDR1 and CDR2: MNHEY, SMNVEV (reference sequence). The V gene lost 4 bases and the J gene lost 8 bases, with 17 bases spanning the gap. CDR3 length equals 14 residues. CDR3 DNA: TGTGCCAGCAGTTCAGGGCTTGGGAAATTAGAAGCTTTCTTT. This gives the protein CASSSGLGKLEAFF.

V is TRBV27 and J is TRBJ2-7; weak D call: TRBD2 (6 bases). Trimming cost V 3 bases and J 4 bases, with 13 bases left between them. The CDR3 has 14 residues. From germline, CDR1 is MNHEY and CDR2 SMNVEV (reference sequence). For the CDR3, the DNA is TGTGCCAGCAGTTTTGCGGGACCCGGGTACGAGCAGTACTTC. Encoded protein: CASSFAGPGYEQYF.

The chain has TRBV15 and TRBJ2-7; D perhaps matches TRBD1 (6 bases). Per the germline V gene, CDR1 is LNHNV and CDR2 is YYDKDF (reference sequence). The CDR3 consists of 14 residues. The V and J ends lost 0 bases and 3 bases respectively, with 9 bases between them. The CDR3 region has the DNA TGTGCCACCAGCAGAGATTTACAGGGCTACGAGCAGTACTTC. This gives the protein CATSRDLQGYEQYF.

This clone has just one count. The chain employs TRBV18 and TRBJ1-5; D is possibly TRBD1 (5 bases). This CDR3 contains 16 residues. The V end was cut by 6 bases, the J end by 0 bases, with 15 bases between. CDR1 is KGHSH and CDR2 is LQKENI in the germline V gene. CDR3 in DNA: TGTGCCAGCTCGCCCCAGGGCCGCGATAGCAATCAGCCCCAGCATTTT. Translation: CASSPQGRDSNQPQHF.

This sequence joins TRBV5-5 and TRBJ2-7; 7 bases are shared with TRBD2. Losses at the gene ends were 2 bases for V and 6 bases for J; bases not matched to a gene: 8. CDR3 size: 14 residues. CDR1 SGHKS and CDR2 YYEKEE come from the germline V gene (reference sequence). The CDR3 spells CASSFRAGVAEQYF. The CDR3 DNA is TGTGCCAGCAGCTTTCGGGCGGGAGTGGCCGAGCAGTACTTC.

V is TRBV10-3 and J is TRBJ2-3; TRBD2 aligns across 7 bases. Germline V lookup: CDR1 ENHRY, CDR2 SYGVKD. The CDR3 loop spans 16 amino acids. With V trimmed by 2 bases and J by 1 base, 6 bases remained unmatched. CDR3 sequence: CAISEPGSGGTDTQYF. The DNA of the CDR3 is TGTGCCATCAGTGAGCCGGGCAGCGGGGGCACAGATACGCAGTATTTT.

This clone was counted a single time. The CDR3 is CASSYLGRRTEAFF. The DNA of the CDR3 is TGTGCCAGCAGTTATCTGGGGAGGAGGACTGAAGCTTTCTTT. The V gene is TRBV6-2 or TRBV6-3, the J gene TRBJ1-1; D is unclear. Germline CDR1 is MNHEY and CDR2 is SVGEGT. The CDR3 runs 14 residues. Trimming cost V 3 bases and J 5 bases, with 13 bases left between them.

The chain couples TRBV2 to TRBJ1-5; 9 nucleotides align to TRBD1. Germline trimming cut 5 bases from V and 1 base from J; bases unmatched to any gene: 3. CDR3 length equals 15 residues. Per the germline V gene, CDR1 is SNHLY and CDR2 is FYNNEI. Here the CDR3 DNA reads TGTGCCAGCAGTCCCGGACAGGGGAGCAATCAGCCCCAGCATTTT. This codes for CASSPGQGSNQPQHF.

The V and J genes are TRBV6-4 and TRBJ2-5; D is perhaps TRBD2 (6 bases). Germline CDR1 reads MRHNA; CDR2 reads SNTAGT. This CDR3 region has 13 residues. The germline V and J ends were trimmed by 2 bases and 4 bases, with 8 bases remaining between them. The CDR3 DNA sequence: TGTGCCAGCAGTGACCGAGCGGGAGAGACCCAGTACTTC. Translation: CASSDRAGETQYF.

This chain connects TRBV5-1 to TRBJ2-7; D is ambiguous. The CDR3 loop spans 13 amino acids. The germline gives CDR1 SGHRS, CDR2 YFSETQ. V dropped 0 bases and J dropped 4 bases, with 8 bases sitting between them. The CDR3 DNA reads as TGCGCCAGCAGCTTGGGGCCAAAATACGAGCAGTACTTC. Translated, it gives CASSLGPKYEQYF. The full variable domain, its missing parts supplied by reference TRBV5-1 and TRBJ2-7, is KAGVTQTPRYLIKTRGQQVTLSCSPISGHRSVSWYQQTPGQGLQFLFEYFSETQRNKGNFPGRFSGRQFSNSRSEMNVSTLELGDSALYLCASSLGPKYEQYFGPGTRLTVT.

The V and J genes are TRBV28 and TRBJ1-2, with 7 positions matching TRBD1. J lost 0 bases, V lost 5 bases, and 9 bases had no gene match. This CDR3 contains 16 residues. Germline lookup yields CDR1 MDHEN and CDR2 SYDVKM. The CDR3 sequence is CASSPLTGQANYGYTF. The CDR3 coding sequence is TGTGCCAGCAGTCCCCTCACCGGACAGGCTAACTATGGCTACACCTTC.

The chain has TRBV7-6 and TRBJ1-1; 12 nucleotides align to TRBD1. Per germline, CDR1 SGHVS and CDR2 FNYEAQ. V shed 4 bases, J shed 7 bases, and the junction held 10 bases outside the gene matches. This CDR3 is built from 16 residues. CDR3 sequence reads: CASSSDGDRGLGEAFF. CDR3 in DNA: TGTGCCAGCAGCTCCGACGGGGACAGGGGGCTCGGTGAAGCTTTCTTT.

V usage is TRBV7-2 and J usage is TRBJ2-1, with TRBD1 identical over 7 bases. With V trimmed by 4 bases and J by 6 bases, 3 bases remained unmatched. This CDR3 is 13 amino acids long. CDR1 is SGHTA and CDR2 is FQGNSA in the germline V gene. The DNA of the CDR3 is TGTGCCAGCAGCTCTACAGGGGTCAATGAGCAGTTCTTC. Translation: CASSSTGVNEQFF.

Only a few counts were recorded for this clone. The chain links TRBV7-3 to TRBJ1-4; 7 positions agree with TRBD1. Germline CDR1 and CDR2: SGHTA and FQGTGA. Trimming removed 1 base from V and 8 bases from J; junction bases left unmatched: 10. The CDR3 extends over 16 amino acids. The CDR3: CASSLSSAGGREKLFF. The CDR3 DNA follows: TGTGCCAGCAGCTTAAGCTCGGCAGGGGGTCGGGAAAAACTGTTTTTT.

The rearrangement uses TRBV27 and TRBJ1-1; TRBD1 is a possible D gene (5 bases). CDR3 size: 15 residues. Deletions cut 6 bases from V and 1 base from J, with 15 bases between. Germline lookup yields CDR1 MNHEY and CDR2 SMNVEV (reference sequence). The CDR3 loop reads CASRGFSQGNTEAFF. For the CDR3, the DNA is TGTGCCAGCAGGGGCTTTAGCCAGGGGAACACTGAAGCTTTCTTT.

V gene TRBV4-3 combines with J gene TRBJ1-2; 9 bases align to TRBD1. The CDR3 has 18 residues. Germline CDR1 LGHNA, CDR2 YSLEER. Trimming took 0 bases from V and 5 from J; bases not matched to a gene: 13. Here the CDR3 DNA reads TGCGCCAGCAGCCAAGAGCGGGACAGGGCCGCTTTTACTTATGGCTACACCTTC. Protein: CASSQERDRAAFTYGYTF.

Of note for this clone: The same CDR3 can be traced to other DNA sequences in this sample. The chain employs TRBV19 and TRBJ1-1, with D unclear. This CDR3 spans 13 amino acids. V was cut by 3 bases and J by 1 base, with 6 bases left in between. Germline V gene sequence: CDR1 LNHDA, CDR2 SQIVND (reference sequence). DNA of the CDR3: TGTGCCAGTAGTATTGGAGGGAACACTGAAGCTTTCTTT. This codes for CASSIGGNTEAFF. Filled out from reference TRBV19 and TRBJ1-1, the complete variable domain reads DGGITQSPKYLFRKEGQNVTLSCEQNLNHDAMYWYRQDPGQGLRLIYYSQIVNDFQKGDIAEGYSVSREKKESFPLTVTSAQKNPTAFYLCASSIGGNTEAFFGQGTRLTVV.

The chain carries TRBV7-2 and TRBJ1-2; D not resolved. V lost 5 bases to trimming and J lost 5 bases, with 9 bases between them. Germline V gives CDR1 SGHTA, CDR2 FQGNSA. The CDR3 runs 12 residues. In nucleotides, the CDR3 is TGTGCCAGCAGCCCGGGTTATTATGGCTACACCTTC. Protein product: CASSPGYYGYTF.

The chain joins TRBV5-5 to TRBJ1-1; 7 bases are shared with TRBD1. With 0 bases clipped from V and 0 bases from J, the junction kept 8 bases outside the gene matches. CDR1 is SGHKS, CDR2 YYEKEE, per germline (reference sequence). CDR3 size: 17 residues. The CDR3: CASSLAPTGSLNTEAFF. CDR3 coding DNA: TGTGCCAGCAGCTTGGCTCCGACAGGGTCGCTGAACACTGAAGCTTTCTTT.

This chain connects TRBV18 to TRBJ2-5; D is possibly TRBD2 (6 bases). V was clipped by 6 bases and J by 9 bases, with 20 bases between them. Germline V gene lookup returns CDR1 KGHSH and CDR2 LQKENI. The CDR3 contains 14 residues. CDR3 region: CASSPEDFGRPQYF. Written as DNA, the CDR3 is TGTGCCAGCTCCCCGGAGGATTTCGGGAGACCCCAGTACTTC. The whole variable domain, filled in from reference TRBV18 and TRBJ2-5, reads NAGVMQNPRHLVRRRGQEARLRCSPMKGHSHVYWYRQLPEEGLKFMVYLQKENIIDESGMPKERFSAEFPKEGPSILRIQQVVRGDSAAYFCASSPEDFGRPQYFGPGTRLLVL.

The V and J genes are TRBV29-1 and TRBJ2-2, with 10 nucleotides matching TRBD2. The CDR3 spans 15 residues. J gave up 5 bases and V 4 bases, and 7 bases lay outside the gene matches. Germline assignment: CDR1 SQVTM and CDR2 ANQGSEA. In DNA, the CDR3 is TGCAGCGTTGTGTTGCTAGCGGGAGTAACCGGGGAGCTGTTTTTT. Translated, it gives CSVVLLAGVTGELFF.

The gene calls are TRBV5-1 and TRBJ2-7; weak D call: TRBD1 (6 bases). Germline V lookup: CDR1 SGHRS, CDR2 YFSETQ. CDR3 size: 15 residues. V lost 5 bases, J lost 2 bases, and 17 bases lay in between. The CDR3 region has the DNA TGCGCCAGCAGTTCAGCACCAGGGGAAGCCTACGAGCAGTACTTC. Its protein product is CASSSAPGEAYEQYF. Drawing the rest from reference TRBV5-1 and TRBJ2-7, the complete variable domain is KAGVTQTPRYLIKTRGQQVTLSCSPISGHRSVSWYQQTPGQGLQFLFEYFSETQRNKGNFPGRFSGRQFSNSRSEMNVSTLELGDSALYLCASSSAPGEAYEQYFGPGTRLTVT.

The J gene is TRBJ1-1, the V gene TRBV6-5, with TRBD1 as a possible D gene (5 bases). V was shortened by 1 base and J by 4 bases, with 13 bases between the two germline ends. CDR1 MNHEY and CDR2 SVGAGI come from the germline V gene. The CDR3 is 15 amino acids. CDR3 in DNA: TGTGCCAGCAGTTACTGGGGACTGGGGAGCACTGAAGCTTTCTTT. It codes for CASSYWGLGSTEAFF.